This T cell receptor (beta chain) was found in a study of T cells in Graves' hyperthyroidism and ophthalmopathy (dated by TCRdb to about 2019). About the investigation overall: Peripheral blood samples were taken at initial diagnosis, before any treatment was given. To identify distinguishing TCR V-J signatures, a discovery cohort of around 100 patients was used, comprising under 45 with Graves' ophthalmopathy and 57 with stable Graves' hyperthyroidism. Prospective prediction of ophthalmopathy was tested in an independent validation cohort consisting of some 19 hyperthyroidism patients and approximately 16 patients who later progressed to ophthalmopathy. The 95 to 100 discovery patients were divided at random into training and test sets in a 7:3 ratio. Thyroid tissue and blood T-cell repertoires from about six Graves' hyperthyroidism patients were also compared in the study. After sampling, hyperthyroidism patients received methimazole starting at 30 mg daily, and ophthalmopathy patients received high-dose intravenous methylprednisolone. TCR Vbeta CDR3 sequencing of 120 to 150 peripheral blood samples (43 ophthalmopathy, about 74 hyperthyroidism and approximately 17 progressor patients) is reported in the paper. What the research found in general, with its limitations: In cross-validation, a model built on a 13 V-J signature told ophthalmopathy apart from stable hyperthyroidism with roughly 87% sensitivity and around 81% specificity, and in testing the same model reached 80%/75%. During validation, the model predicted progression to ophthalmopathy a median of approximately 6 months ahead of onset, with 60% to 71% sensitivity and more than 72% specificity. Most expanded thyroid clonotypes (frequency above 0.001) were also detected in blood, suggesting blood repertoires may reflect thyroid immune responses. No statistical method was used to set the sample size in advance, and investigators knew the group allocation.

The TCR beta CDR3 regions were amplified from the RNA transcripts. The first round of RT-PCR for the TCR CDR3 was performed with the HTBI primer set and the Qiagen OneStep RT-PCR kit. Libraries were constructed in a second round of multiplex PCR, after which size selection and purification were carried out. The libraries were sequenced on an Illumina HiSeq2000 using paired-end 100 bp reads. In the original analysis: SOAPnuke was used to process the raw data, removing reads that contained adapters or uncalled bases, had a mean Phred below 15, or lacked an exact match to the constant primer or identifier. High-quality paired reads were merged with COPE v1.2.5, and unique nucleotide sequences were defined as clonotypes. MiTCR v1.1 was used to align clonotypes to the IMGT TRBV, TRBD and TRBJ reference segments. The analysis was restricted to V-J combinations with a frequency above 0.0001, which together covered just over 98% of the repertoires. A TCS score was defined as the ratio of F50 (clonal expansion) to E x V (chaos), with BLOSUM62-based TCRdist applied between CDR3 peptides within each V-J. Welch's t-statistics and random forest reduced 500 to 650 V-J features to under 15, which were used in a naive Bayes classifier (R e1071). TCRdb redid the processing of the public reads, applying fastp at Q25 and MiXCR, and retained in-frame beta chains. Identical CDR3 proteins give one entry, which carries the most common genes and DNA. None of the V and J calls come from the authors' own analysis; TCRdb made them. The table for this sample lists approximately 630,000 distinct CDR3 sequences; 15% to 20% of them were counted only once. The top ten hold about 3.8% of the sample.

A patient counted as having stable Graves' hyperthyroidism if no progression to ophthalmopathy occurred over 18 months of follow-up. The hyperthyroidism patients were between 18 and 65 years old and newly diagnosed, with a disease duration of less than 2 months. Any patient with an uncontrolled infection, another autoimmune disease, pregnancy or lactation was excluded. Diagnoses were based on clinical symptoms, serum thyroxine and TRAb, thyroid ultrasound and orbital computed tomography. PBMCs were isolated from 8 to 10 ml of fresh peripheral blood by Ficoll-Paque density gradient centrifugation. Total RNA was extracted using Trizol reagent, and RNA quality was assessed on an Agilent 2100 Bioanalyzer. This clonotype was picked up many times. The antigen this receptor binds is unknown. Base qualities are not recorded, but no much larger clone differs from it by a single base. The receptor was derived from a woman aged 25 to 39 with Graves' hyperthyroidism. Sequencing was done on a sample of blood.

In nucleotide form, the sequence is TGTGCCAGCAGCCAAGGGGGCGAGCAGTACTTC. This translates into CASSQGGEQYF. The sequence is built from TRBV3-1 and TRBJ2-7, with the D gene uncertain. The CDR3 has 11 amino acids, counting the end cysteine and phenylalanine. Left in the record is the CDR3 DNA by itself, 33 bases read in frame from the first base. At the junction V is shortened by 1 base and J by 6 bases, with 4 bases in between. The germline V gene (reference sequence) sets CDR1 to LGHDT and CDR2 to YNNKEL.